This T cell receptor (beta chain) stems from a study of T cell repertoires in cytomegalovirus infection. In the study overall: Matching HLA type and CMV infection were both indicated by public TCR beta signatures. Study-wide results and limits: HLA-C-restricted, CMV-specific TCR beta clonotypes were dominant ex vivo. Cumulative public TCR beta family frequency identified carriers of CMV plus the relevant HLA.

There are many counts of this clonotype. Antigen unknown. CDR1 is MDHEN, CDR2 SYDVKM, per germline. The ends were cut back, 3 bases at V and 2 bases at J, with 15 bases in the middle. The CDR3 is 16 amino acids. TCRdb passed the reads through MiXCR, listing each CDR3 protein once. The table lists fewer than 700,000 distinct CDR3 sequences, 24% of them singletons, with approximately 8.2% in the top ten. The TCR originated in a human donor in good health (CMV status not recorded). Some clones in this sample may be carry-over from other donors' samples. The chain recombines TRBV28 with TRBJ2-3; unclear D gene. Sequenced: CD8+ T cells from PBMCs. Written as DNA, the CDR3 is TGTGCCAGCAGTTTTAGCAAGCTCGAACACACAGATACGCAGTATTTT. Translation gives CASSFSKLEHTDTQYF.